Listed below are T cell receptor beta chains from one sample, sequenced in a study of blood T cells in healthy people across ages. TCRdb re-analysed the 5' RACE reads in MiXCR, keeping a single row per CDR3 protein. The table has 1.5 million to 2 million distinct CDR3 sequences, around 48% seen once. The sequenced sample consisted of blood. The receptors stem from a woman aged 40 to 50 in good health. The conserved cysteine and the conserved F or W are not part of the CDR3 here.

J gene: TRBJ1-2; V gene: TRBV12-3/TRBV12-4; CDR3 protein: ASSLRSSGYGYT
J gene: TRBJ1-4; V gene: TRBV7-2; CDR3 protein: ASSTDVGAAEKLF
J gene: TRBJ1-4; V gene: TRBV10-3; CDR3 protein: APRTYGEKLF
J gene: TRBJ2-7; V gene: TRBV20-1; CDR3 protein: STAGLAPDEQY
J gene: TRBJ1-5; V gene: TRBV20-1; CDR3 protein: SAGRGTGGAQPQH
J gene: TRBJ2-1; V gene: TRBV5-1; CDR3 protein: ASSLETYGTGF
J gene: TRBJ2-7; V gene: TRBV20-1; CDR3 protein: SALEGVQTYEQY
J gene: TRBJ2-3; V gene: TRBV7-8; CDR3 protein: ASSSLRVGTDTQY
J gene: TRBJ2-5; V gene: TRBV7-6; CDR3 protein: ASSSEDYQETQY
J gene: TRBJ1-2; V gene: TRBV20-1; CDR3 protein: SATYGGYT
J gene: TRBJ2-5; V gene: TRBV7-2; CDR3 protein: ASSSGGLAGKETQY
J gene: TRBJ2-7; V gene: TRBV4-2; CDR3 protein: ASSQEPSSSGGGSYEQY
J gene: TRBJ2-3; V gene: TRBV15; CDR3 protein: ATSREKGSTDTQY
J gene: TRBJ2-6; V gene: TRBV3-1; CDR3 protein: ASSQVWGAAGANVLT
J gene: TRBJ2-3; V gene: TRBV4-2; CDR3 protein: ASSPGTSGGNRDTQY
J gene: TRBJ2-7; V gene: TRBV27; CDR3 protein: ASKPNGGIDYEQY
J gene: TRBJ2-1; V gene: TRBV15; CDR3 protein: ATSRALLAGGPRSYNEQF
J gene: TRBJ2-3; V gene: TRBV27; CDR3 protein: ASSLVKSTDTQY
J gene: TRBJ1-2; V gene: TRBV5-5; CDR3 protein: ASSLGLGNYGYT
J gene: TRBJ2-7; V gene: TRBV29-1; CDR3 protein: SVLTRQGISYEQY
J gene: TRBJ2-1; V gene: TRBV15; CDR3 protein: ATSSLLAGGPSNEQF
J gene: TRBJ2-3; V gene: TRBV20-1; CDR3 protein: SASTTMGTSGPGDTQY
J gene: TRBJ2-3; V gene: TRBV7-2; CDR3 protein: ASSLRLAIDTDTQY
J gene: TRBJ2-5; V gene: TRBV6-6; CDR3 protein: ASSDRSEETQY
J gene: TRBJ1-2; V gene: TRBV5-1; CDR3 protein: ASSLAGTNYGYT
J gene: TRBJ2-3; V gene: TRBV10-3; CDR3 protein: AISESFGRGDTQY
J gene: TRBJ2-3; V gene: TRBV18; CDR3 protein: ASSPLCTDTQY
J gene: TRBJ2-7; V gene: TRBV14; CDR3 protein: VSSRTTIYEQY
J gene: TRBJ1-1; V gene: TRBV12-3/TRBV12-4; CDR3 protein: ASSSRDLNTEAF
J gene: TRBJ2-1; V gene: TRBV19; CDR3 protein: ASTPGDGEQF
J gene: TRBJ2-4; V gene: TRBV20-1; CDR3 protein: SATGGLAKNIQY
J gene: TRBJ2-5; V gene: TRBV15; CDR3 protein: ATSRENREWETQY
J gene: TRBJ2-7; V gene: TRBV20-1; CDR3 protein: SALPAGAGVNEQY
J gene: TRBJ2-1; V gene: TRBV20-1; CDR3 protein: SARGWADEQF
J gene: TRBJ2-7; V gene: TRBV12-5; CDR3 protein: ASGGDGSYEQY
J gene: TRBJ2-7; V gene: TRBV29-1; CDR3 protein: SVRMGLVGYEQY
J gene: TRBJ2-3; V gene: TRBV28; CDR3 protein: ASGTSAYTDTQY
J gene: TRBJ2-1; V gene: TRBV29-1; CDR3 protein: SVDAGNEQF
J gene: TRBJ2-3; V gene: TRBV20-1; CDR3 protein: STRPLTGGTDTQY
J gene: TRBJ2-7; V gene: TRBV18; CDR3 protein: ASSAGTRVGEQY
J gene: TRBJ1-1; V gene: TRBV21-1; CDR3 protein: ASSKPSREQVEAF
J gene: TRBJ1-4; V gene: TRBV5-1; CDR3 protein: ASSLFPTTNEKLF
J gene: TRBJ2-5; V gene: TRBV20-1; CDR3 protein: SARTGAQETQY
J gene: TRBJ1-2; V gene: TRBV7-9; CDR3 protein: ASSQGLLNYGYT
J gene: TRBJ2-1; V gene: TRBV5-1; CDR3 protein: ASSYAGQTTNEQF
J gene: TRBJ2-5; V gene: TRBV25-1; CDR3 protein: ASSDWQGMGETQY
J gene: TRBJ1-2; V gene: TRBV28; CDR3 protein: VSSPGYGYT
J gene: TRBJ2-1; V gene: TRBV3-1; CDR3 protein: ASSQAPSGDNEQF
J gene: TRBJ1-2; V gene: TRBV20-1; CDR3 protein: SARKEGGGESYT